This TCR beta chain derives from a study of T cells in narcolepsy. Study-level findings and limits: Blood of same and different patients, but not healthy controls, reportedly held recurring autoreactive clonotypes. In some patient and control memory CD4+ samples, autoreactive clones were absent. Same-patient CSF and blood CD4+ T cell clonotypes included HCRT-specific and TRIB2-specific autoreactive ones.

Germline V gene data show CDR1 as SQVTM and CDR2 as ANQGSEA. V shed 7 bases and J 2 bases; nucleotides not matched to a gene: 5. The CDR3 consists of 14 residues. To note about this clone: Its matching antigen is unknown.

TCRdb's table, derived via immunoSEQ multiplex PCR, lists solely in-frame clones and lacks some. The table shows 21,000 or so clones, with about 91% occurring only once. The chain links TRBV29-1 to TRBJ2-3; 11 positions agree with TRBD1. Sequencing was done on a sample of CD45RA- memory CD4+ T cells from PBMCs. The sequence came from a human donor with narcolepsy. The chain's CDR3 is CSGGQGEVTDTQYF. The CDR3 bases are TGCAGCGGGGGACAGGGGGAGGTCACAGATACGCAGTATTTT.